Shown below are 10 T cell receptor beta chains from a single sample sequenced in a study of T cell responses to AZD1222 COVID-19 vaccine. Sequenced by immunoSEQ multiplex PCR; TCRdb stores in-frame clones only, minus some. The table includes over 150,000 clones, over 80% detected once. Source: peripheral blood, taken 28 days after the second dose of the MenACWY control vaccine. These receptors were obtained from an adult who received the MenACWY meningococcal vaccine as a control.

The DNA for the CDR3 is TGTGCCAGTAGTACTTTCAGACAGGGGGAAGACTATGGCTACACCTTC. Its protein is CASSTFRQGEDYGYTF. This chain joins TRBV19 and TRBJ1-2; TRBD1 matches at 9 bases. This CDR3 region has 16 residues. Germline assignment: CDR1 LNHDA and CDR2 SQIVND (reference sequence). V lost 4 bases and J lost 3; bases outside the gene matches: 9.

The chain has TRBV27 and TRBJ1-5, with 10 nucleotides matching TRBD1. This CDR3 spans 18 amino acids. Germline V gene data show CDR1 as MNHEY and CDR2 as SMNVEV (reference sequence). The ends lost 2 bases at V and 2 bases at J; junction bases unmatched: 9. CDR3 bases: TGTGCCAGCAGTTTAAGGAGAGGGGGGACAGGGGGCAATCAGCCCCAGCATTTT. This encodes CASSLRRGGTGGNQPQHF.

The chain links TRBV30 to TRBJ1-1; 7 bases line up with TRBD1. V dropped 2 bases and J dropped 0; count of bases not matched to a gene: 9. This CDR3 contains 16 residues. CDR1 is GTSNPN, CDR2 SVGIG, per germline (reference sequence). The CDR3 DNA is TGTGCCTGGAGTAAGGGGGCTTTTCAGATGAACACTGAAGCTTTCTTT. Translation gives CAWSKGAFQMNTEAFF.

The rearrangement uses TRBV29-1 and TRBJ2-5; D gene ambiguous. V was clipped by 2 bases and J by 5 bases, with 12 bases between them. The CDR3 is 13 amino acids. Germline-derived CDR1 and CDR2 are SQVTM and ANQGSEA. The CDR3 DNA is TGCAGCGTTGAATTGGCTCGTAGGGAGACCCAGTACTTC. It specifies CSVELARRETQYF.

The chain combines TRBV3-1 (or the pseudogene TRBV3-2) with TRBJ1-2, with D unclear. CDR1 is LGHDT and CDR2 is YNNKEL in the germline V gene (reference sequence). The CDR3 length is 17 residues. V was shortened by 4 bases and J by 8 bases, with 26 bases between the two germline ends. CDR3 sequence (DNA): TGTGCCAGCAGCCTTCGGGTCGTTGCTCACGCACCCTCCGGCTACACCTTC. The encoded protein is CASSLRVVAHAPSGYTF.

CDR3 amino acids: CASSTGQRRTDTQYF. DNA of the CDR3: TGTGCCAGCAGTACGGGACAGCGACGCACAGATACGCAGTATTTT. The chain is built from TRBV28 and TRBJ2-3; the match to TRBD1 covers 7 bases. CDR1 and CDR2 (germline): MDHEN, SYDVKM. CDR3 length equals 15 residues. The ends lost 5 bases at V and 1 base at J; junction bases unmatched: 6.

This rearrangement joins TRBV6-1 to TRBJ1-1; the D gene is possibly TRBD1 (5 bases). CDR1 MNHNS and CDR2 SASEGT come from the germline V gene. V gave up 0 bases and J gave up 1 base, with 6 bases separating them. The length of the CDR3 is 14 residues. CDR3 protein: CASSEAGGNTEAFF. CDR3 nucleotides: TGTGCCAGCAGTGAAGCGGGGGGGAACACTGAAGCTTTCTTT.

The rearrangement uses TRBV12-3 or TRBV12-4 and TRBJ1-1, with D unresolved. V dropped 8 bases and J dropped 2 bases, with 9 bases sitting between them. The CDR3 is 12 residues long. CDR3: CASSTSNTEAFF. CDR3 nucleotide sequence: TGTGCCAGCTCGACATCTAACACTGAAGCTTTCTTT.

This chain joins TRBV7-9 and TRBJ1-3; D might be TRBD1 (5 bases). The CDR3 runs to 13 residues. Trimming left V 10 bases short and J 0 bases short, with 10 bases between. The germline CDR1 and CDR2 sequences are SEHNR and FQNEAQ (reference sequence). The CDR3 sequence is CATLRGSGNTIYF. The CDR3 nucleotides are TGTGCCACCCTTAGGGGCTCTGGAAACACCATATATTTT.

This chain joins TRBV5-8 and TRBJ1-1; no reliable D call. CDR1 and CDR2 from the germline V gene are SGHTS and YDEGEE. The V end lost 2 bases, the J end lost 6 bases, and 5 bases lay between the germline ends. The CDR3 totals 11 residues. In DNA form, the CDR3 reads TGTGCCAGCAGCTTAGTGGCTGAAGCTTTCTTT. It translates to CASSLVAEAFF.